Listed below are T cell receptor beta chains from one sample, sequenced in a study of cytomegalovirus exposure and HLA in healthy donors. The repertoire was sequenced with immunoSEQ multiplex PCR; TCRdb's copy has only in-frame clones and lacks some. The table records about 120,000 clones, over 65% of them present only once. The sample was PBMCs. The receptor set was obtained from a woman younger than 45 in good health and CMV-seronegative. CDR3s include the opening cysteine and the closing phenylalanine or tryptophan. A D gene is named only where the DNA matches it firmly. Clone size is shown for a subset of rows, as once, few, many or a class of expanded clone.

v_call	d_call	j_call	clone_size	cdr3_nt	cdr3_aa
TRBV2	-	TRBJ1-6	-	TGTGCCAGCATGAGAGGGACAAGTAGCTCCTATAATTCACCCCTCCACTTT	CASMRGTSSSYNSPLHF
TRBV9	-	TRBJ1-1	-	TGTGCCAGCAGCGTAGAGGCCAGGGGATTTACTGAAGCTTTCTTT	CASSVEARGFTEAFF
TRBV18	TRBD1	TRBJ1-2	-	TGTGCCAGCTCACCCGGACAGGGAAACTCTAACTATGGCTACACCTTC	CASSPGQGNSNYGYTF
TRBV15	-	TRBJ1-3	-	TGTGCCACCAGTAGTGGACAGCGCTCTGGAAACACCATATATTTT	CATSSGQRSGNTIYF
TRBV18	-	TRBJ1-4	-	TGTGCCAGCTCACCAAGGCGGACTAATGAAAAACTGTTTTTT	CASSPRRTNEKLFF
TRBV4-2	TRBD2	TRBJ2-1	-	TGTGCCAGCAGCCATGGTGGGAGAGCGGGGGGATACAATGAGCAGTTCTTC	CASSHGGRAGGYNEQFF
TRBV18	-	TRBJ1-1	-	TGTGCCAGCTCAATAGACAGGAACACTGAAGCTTTCTTT	CASSIDRNTEAFF
TRBV5-4	-	TRBJ1-6	-	TGTGCCAGCAGTACGAGGCGTGGTTCACCCCTCCACTTT	CASSTRRGSPLHF
TRBV30	TRBD2	TRBJ2-2	-	TGTGCCTGGAAATCGGGGGGGTTCCAAAACACCGGGGAGCTGTTTTTT	CAWKSGGFQNTGELFF
TRBV6-5	-	TRBJ1-2	-	TGTGCCAGCAGTACACCGAGGCAGGGAGGGAGTGGCTACACCTTC	CASSTPRQGGSGYTF
TRBV6-1	-	TRBJ2-1	-	TGTGCCAGCAGTGAAGCTACGGGGAACTACAATGAGCAGTTCTTC	CASSEATGNYNEQFF
TRBV7-9	-	TRBJ2-5	once	TGTGCCAGCAGCTTAGGGTTAGAAGAGACCCAGTACTTC	CASSLGLEETQYF
TRBV5-4	-	TRBJ1-2	-	TGTGCCAGCAGCTATACCCCGGGGTGGGGTAACTATGGCTACACCTTC	CASSYTPGWGNYGYTF
TRBV18	TRBD2	TRBJ2-1	once	TGTGCCAGCTCTCCAACTAGCGGGGGGCTCAATGAGCAGTTCTTC	CASSPTSGGLNEQFF
TRBV11-2	TRBD1	TRBJ1-2	-	TGTGCCAGCAGCTTGTCCGGGACAGGTCTGTTAAGGGGTGGCTACACCTTC	CASSLSGTGLLRGGYTF
TRBV9	TRBD2	TRBJ2-5	once	TGTGCCAGCAGCGTCAGCGGGGACTCGGGGACCCAGTACTTC	CASSVSGDSGTQYF
TRBV9	-	TRBJ1-5	-	TGTGCCAGCAGCCTTCCGTGGGGGGTAAATCAGCCCCAGCATTTT	CASSLPWGVNQPQHF
TRBV5-1	TRBD1	TRBJ1-2	-	TGCGCCAGCGGACAGGGGCTAATGTACTATGGCTACACCTTC	CASGQGLMYYGYTF
TRBV30	-	TRBJ1-1	once	TGTGCCTGGAGGGCGAGGGCTGAAGCTTTCTTT	CAWRARAEAFF
TRBV6-5	-	TRBJ1-1	once	TGTGCCAGCAACCAGAGGACTCGAAACACTGAAGCTTTCTTT	CASNQRTRNTEAFF
TRBV2	-	TRBJ2-2	-	TGTGCCAGCAACCGAGCGGGTTTGAACACCGGGGAGCTGTTTTTT	CASNRAGLNTGELFF
TRBV6-5	-	TRBJ1-1	-	TGTGCCAGCAGTTACGTAGGACAGACTGAAGCTTTCTTT	CASSYVGQTEAFF
TRBV29-1	-	TRBJ2-7	-	TGCAGCGTTGAAGTAGGGGCGGGGTACGAGCAGTACTTC	CSVEVGAGYEQYF
TRBV5-5	-	TRBJ2-7	-	TGTGCCAGCAGCTTGGGGGGGCTCGGAGAGCAGTACTTC	CASSLGGLGEQYF
TRBV18	-	TRBJ1-1	-	TGTGCCAGCTCACCAGGCAGGGTTATGAACACTGAAGCTTTCTTT	CASSPGRVMNTEAFF
TRBV14	-	TRBJ2-5	-	TGTGCCAGCAGCAGGGGGGGCGGGCCGGTGGCCCAGTACTTC	CASSRGGGPVAQYF
TRBV2	-	TRBJ1-2	few	TGTGCCAGCAGTGTGACAGGAGATGACTATGGCTACACCTTC	CASSVTGDDYGYTF
TRBV7-6	TRBD1	TRBJ1-1	-	TGTGCCAGCAGCTTAGGAGCCGGGACAGGGGGCACTGAAGCTTTCTTT	CASSLGAGTGGTEAFF
TRBV5-1	-	TRBJ2-5	-	TGCGCCAGCCAGTTCCGTTCGGAGGGGGGGGGATCAGAGACCCAGTACTTC	CASQFRSEGGGSETQYF
TRBV11-2	-	TRBJ1-2	few	TGTGCCAGCAGCCCCGGGGGGCAGGGCTACACCTTC	CASSPGGQGYTF
TRBV5-6	TRBD1	TRBJ2-5	-	TGTGCCAGCAGCCCTCCGGACAGGGTGTGGGAGACCCAGTACTTC	CASSPPDRVWETQYF
TRBV23-1	-	TRBJ2-1	-	TGCGCCAGCAGTCATCCTTCAACAAGGACAGAAGACAATGAGCAGTTCTTC	CASSHPSTRTEDNEQFF
TRBV19	-	TRBJ2-7	-	TGTGCCAGTAATCGGCTTGGAGGGGATGACTACGAGCAGTACTTC	CASNRLGGDDYEQYF
TRBV7-3	-	TRBJ2-1	-	TGTGCCAGCAGTTTGTGGGGCGCCGGCGATGAGCAGTTCTTC	CASSLWGAGDEQFF
TRBV14	-	TRBJ1-1	once	TGTGCCAGCAGCCAACTGGGGGGGTACACTGAAGCTTTCTTT	CASSQLGGYTEAFF
TRBV27	TRBD1	TRBJ1-5	-	TGTGCCAGCAGTTCGATCTCCGGGACAGGGGTAGGGAGAAATCAGCCCCAGCATTTT	CASSSISGTGVGRNQPQHF
TRBV2	TRBD1	TRBJ1-5	-	TGTGCCAGCAGTGAAAGTTCAGGGGGCAGGAATCAGCCCCAGCATTTT	CASSESSGGRNQPQHF
TRBV6-5	-	TRBJ1-2	-	TGTGCCAGCAGTCGATTTCAGATGGCTCTCTATGGCTACACCTTC	CASSRFQMALYGYTF
TRBV19	TRBD1	TRBJ1-1	-	TGTGCCAGTAGTAAAACAGGGGGCTTGAATGAAGCTTTCTTT	CASSKTGGLNEAFF
TRBV6-5	-	TRBJ2-7	-	TGTGCCAGCAGTCCCAGCTCCTACGAGCAGTACTTC	CASSPSSYEQYF
TRBV10-2	-	TRBJ1-1	-	TGCGCCAGCTTGACGGGGAACACTGAAGCTTTCTTT	CASLTGNTEAFF
TRBV6-5	TRBD1	TRBJ1-1	-	TGTGCCAGCAGTCAGCAGGGGGGAGCTTTCTTT	CASSQQGGAFF
TRBV20-1	-	TRBJ1-1	-	TGCAGTGGGGGCCGTGAGGCTGAAGCTTTCTTT	CSGGREAEAFF
TRBV7-2	TRBD2	TRBJ2-7	-	TGTGCCAGCAGCCCCACAGCGGGGGATCACTACGAGCAGTACTTC	CASSPTAGDHYEQYF
TRBV29-1	-	TRBJ1-1	-	TGCAGCGTTGAAGAGTGGGCGGGGAACACTGAAGCTTTCTTT	CSVEEWAGNTEAFF
TRBV11-2	TRBD1	TRBJ2-7	-	TGTGCCAGCAGCCGACAGGGGGCTACGGGGGAGCAGTACTTC	CASSRQGATGEQYF
TRBV6-1	-	TRBJ2-4	-	TGTGCCAGCAGTGAAGCGAAGGGAGGAGGGGCCAAAAACATTCAGTACTTC	CASSEAKGGGAKNIQYF
TRBV7-8	TRBD1	TRBJ2-3	-	TGTGCCAGCAGTAGGGACAGGTACTCAGATACGCAGTATTTT	CASSRDRYSDTQYF